The clone carrying this TCR beta chain has a handful of counts. Its antigen remains unidentified. Looked up from germline, CDR1 is SEHNR and CDR2 is FQNEAQ (reference sequence). Between the trimmed V and J ends, which lost 5 bases and 6 bases, there was a span of 17 bases. The CDR3 has 14 residues. TCRdb reprocessed the 5' RACE reads with MiXCR, giving one entry per CDR3 protein. The table has 360,000 or so distinct CDR3 sequences, 9.5% to 13% seen once; the top ten hold 18%. The record originates from a study of T cells after yellow fever vaccination. Study-level findings and limits: Only a small proportion of the clonotypes turned up in both the CD4 and the CD8 compartments, likely arising from convergent recombination.

This sequence was found in a young man who received the YFV17D yellow fever vaccine. Sequenced material: PBMCs, taken on the day of the first yellow fever vaccination. The chain recombines TRBV7-9 with TRBJ2-7; D tentatively fits TRBD1 or TRBD2 (6 bases each). The CDR3 DNA sequence: TGTGCCAGCAGCCTAACCGGGGGACACAGCGAGCAGTACTTC. Its protein is CASSLTGGHSEQYF.